Listed below are T cell receptor beta chains from one sample, sequenced in a study of blood T cell repertoires in COVID-19. Method: immunoSEQ multiplex PCR; TCRdb's copy keeps in-frame clones and lacks some. Here the sample spans about 430,000 clones, over 75% being singletons. The sequencing sample was made of PBMCs or T cells enriched from blood (not recorded which). These TCRs come from a man aged 30-40 years who had recovered from COVID-19. CDR3s include the opening cysteine and the closing phenylalanine or tryptophan. The order of the fields is clone size, V gene, D gene, J gene, CDR3 protein, CDR3 DNA. A D gene is named only where the DNA matches it firmly. Expanded clones get a size class; other rows say once, few or many, or leave the size out.

NA	TRBV29-1	NA	TRBJ2-1	CSVGSGDHYNEQFF	TGCAGCGTCGGATCAGGGGACCACTACAATGAGCAGTTCTTC
NA	TRBV7-3	NA	TRBJ1-1	CASSHNGDTEAFF	TGTGCCAGCAGTCATAACGGGGACACGGAAGCTTTCTTT
NA	TRBV5-1	NA	TRBJ1-2	CASSLDTGANYGYTF	TGCGCCAGCAGCTTAGATACAGGAGCTAACTATGGCTACACCTTC
NA	TRBV5-1	NA	TRBJ2-5	CASSLSGSQETQYF	TGCGCCAGCAGCCTTAGCGGTAGCCAAGAGACCCAGTACTTC
NA	TRBV19	TRBD2	TRBJ2-5	CATAGANQETQYF	TGTGCCACAGCGGGGGCCAACCAAGAGACCCAGTACTTC
NA	TRBV5-1	TRBD2	TRBJ2-5	CASSTGIAGLQETQYF	TGCGCCAGCAGCACCGGGATAGCGGGGCTACAAGAGACCCAGTACTTC
NA	TRBV29-1	NA	TRBJ2-7	CSVGGQTYEQYF	TGCAGCGTTGGGGGGCAAACCTACGAGCAGTACTTC
NA	TRBV28	NA	TRBJ1-2	CASSFETGKGYTF	TGTGCCAGCAGTTTCGAGACAGGTAAAGGCTACACCTTC
few	TRBV7-9	TRBD1	TRBJ1-2	CASSFSGQPNYGYTF	TGTGCCAGCAGCTTCTCGGGACAGCCTAACTATGGCTACACCTTC
few	TRBV28	TRBD1	TRBJ2-7	CASRVPGTGGNEQYF	TGTGCCAGCAGGGTCCCCGGGACAGGGGGAAACGAGCAGTACTTC
few	TRBV5-1	NA	TRBJ2-7	CASSLGPPPDRGMDEQYF	TGCGCCAGCAGCTTGGGCCCACCCCCCGATAGGGGAATGGACGAGCAGTACTTC
NA	TRBV5-1	NA	TRBJ1-4	CASSLLGGDLNEKLFF	TGCGCCAGCAGCTTGCTGGGGGGTGATCTCAATGAAAAACTGTTTTTT
NA	TRBV27	TRBD1	TRBJ1-2	CASSPVGAGQGPGYTF	TGTGCCAGCAGTCCCGTGGGGGCGGGACAGGGGCCCGGCTACACCTTC
NA	TRBV5-1	TRBD1	TRBJ1-2	CASSQTGFGYTF	TGCGCCAGCAGCCAGACAGGGTTTGGCTACACCTTC
NA	TRBV28	NA	TRBJ1-4	CASSLGGRINEKLFF	TGTGCCAGCAGTTTGGGGGGGCGCATTAATGAAAAACTGTTTTTT
NA	TRBV5-1	TRBD2	TRBJ2-5	CASSLALAGGPQETQYF	TGCGCCAGCAGCTTGGCTCTAGCGGGAGGGCCTCAAGAGACCCAGTACTTC
NA	TRBV3-1/TRBV3-2	NA	TRBJ2-5	CASSLPPGVETQYF	TGTGCCAGCAGCCTGCCCCCAGGGGTAGAGACCCAGTACTTC
NA	TRBV28	NA	TRBJ2-2	CASSSAPRRAGELFF	TGTGCCAGCAGCTCCGCGCCGAGGAGGGCCGGGGAGCTGTTTTTT
NA	TRBV15	NA	TRBJ1-3	CATSRDRGTGNTIYF	TGTGCCACCAGCAGAGACAGGGGCACTGGAAACACCATATATTTT
NA	TRBV28	TRBD1	TRBJ1-1	CASTGGEVPERGAFF	TGTGCCAGCACAGGGGGCGAAGTTCCGGAAAGGGGAGCTTTCTTT
NA	TRBV15	TRBD1	TRBJ1-2	CATSREVRQGSYTF	TGTGCCACCAGCAGAGAAGTCAGACAGGGGAGCTACACCTTC
NA	TRBV9	TRBD1	TRBJ1-2	CASSPQGANYGYTF	TGTGCCAGCAGCCCTCAGGGGGCTAACTATGGCTACACCTTC
NA	TRBV14	NA	TRBJ2-5	CASSQLTAPGTQYF	TGTGCCAGCAGCCAACTTACAGCCCCAGGGACCCAGTACTTC
NA	TRBV5-6	NA	TRBJ1-2	CASSLRQLNYGYTF	TGTGCCAGCAGCTTGAGACAGCTTAACTATGGCTACACCTTC
NA	TRBV24-1	TRBD2	TRBJ2-1	CATSEGTSGRAWEQFF	TGTGCCACCAGTGAAGGGACTAGCGGGAGGGCCTGGGAGCAGTTCTTC
NA	TRBV7-2	NA	TRBJ2-3	CASSLVRGGNTDTQYF	TGTGCCAGCAGCTTAGTGCGTGGGGGCAATACAGATACGCAGTATTTT
NA	TRBV5-1	TRBD2	TRBJ2-2	CASSKSGGPGELFF	TGCGCCAGCAGCAAGAGCGGGGGGCCCGGGGAGCTGTTTTTT
NA	TRBV9	NA	TRBJ2-1	CASSVAFGRGNEQFF	TGTGCCAGCAGCGTAGCTTTCGGCCGGGGAAATGAGCAGTTCTTC
NA	TRBV19	TRBD2	TRBJ2-3	CASKLAGSTDTQYF	TGTGCCAGTAAACTAGCGGGGAGCACAGATACGCAGTATTTT
NA	TRBV10-3	TRBD2	TRBJ2-1	CAISEPLAGSSYNEQFF	TGTGCCATCAGTGAGCCACTAGCGGGGAGCTCCTACAATGAGCAGTTCTTC
NA	TRBV10-3	TRBD2	TRBJ2-2	CAISQTSGPRDTGELFF	TGTGCCATCAGTCAGACTAGCGGGCCGAGGGACACCGGGGAGCTGTTTTTT
NA	TRBV10-3	TRBD2	TRBJ2-3	CAIRGTSGRALDTQYF	TGTGCCATCAGGGGGACTAGCGGGAGGGCGTTAGATACGCAGTATTTT
NA	TRBV5-4	NA	TRBJ2-1	CASSWATLYNEQFF	TGTGCCAGCAGCTGGGCAACGCTCTACAATGAGCAGTTCTTC
NA	TRBV7-9	TRBD1	TRBJ2-7	CASSRAQGAHEQYF	TGTGCCAGCAGCCGGGCCCAGGGGGCGCACGAGCAGTACTTC
once	TRBV6-1	NA	TRBJ2-7	CASSEGGTLTYEQYF	TGTGCCAGCAGTGAGGGCGGGACCCTGACCTACGAGCAGTACTTC
once	TRBV10-3	TRBD1	TRBJ1-2	CATGQAAGGYTF	TGTGCCACCGGACAGGCGGCTGGAGGCTACACCTTC
NA	TRBV10-2	TRBD2	TRBJ2-7	CASSEWTSGSFLRTYEQYF	TGCGCCAGCAGTGAGTGGACTAGCGGGAGTTTTTTGAGAACGTACGAGCAGTACTTC
once	TRBV30	TRBD2	TRBJ2-1	CAWSRTSGRYNEQFF	TGTGCCTGGAGTCGGACTAGCGGGAGATACAATGAGCAGTTCTTC